This TCR beta chain was found in a study of blood T cell repertoires in COVID-19. Study as a whole: COVID-19 samples collected from the United States, Italy and Spain covered acute and convalescent phases.

This clone was detected only once. The table came from immunoSEQ multiplex PCR; TCRdb's copy has only in-frame clones and leaves some out. In the table there are 300,000 to 500,000 clones, roughly 88% of which are singletons. The trim removed 5 bases at V and 4 bases at J, leaving 5 bases unmatched. CDR1 and CDR2 (germline): SGHRS, YFSETQ. The CDR3 is made up of 13 amino acids. Individuals aged 18 to 89 years were recruited from about two dozen US areas. The sequence was obtained from a woman in her twenties or thirties with acute COVID-19. The chain is built from TRBV5-1 and TRBJ2-7, with 8 positions matching TRBD2. The sequencing input was PBMCs or T cells enriched from blood (not recorded which). CDR3 DNA sequence: TGCGCCAGCAGTCGCGGGGGGATTTACGAGCAGTACTTC. As protein: CASSRGGIYEQYF. Filled out from reference TRBV5-1 and TRBJ2-7, the complete variable domain reads KAGVTQTPRYLIKTRGQQVTLSCSPISGHRSVSWYQQTPGQGLQFLFEYFSETQRNKGNFPGRFSGRQFSNSRSEMNVSTLELGDSALYLCASSRGGIYEQYFGPGTRLTVT.